Each of the 25 T cell receptor beta chains below was sequenced from the same sample in a study of cytomegalovirus exposure and HLA in healthy donors. Clones were sequenced by immunoSEQ multiplex PCR, and TCRdb holds only the in-frame ones, with some missing. Of roughly 240,000 clones listed, around nine tenths were seen once; the top ten hold 2.6%. Sequences were obtained from PBMCs. All receptors derive from a young man in good health and CMV-seronegative.

The chain employs TRBV28 and TRBJ2-1; 10 positions agree with TRBD2. CDR1 MDHEN and CDR2 SYDVKM come from the germline V gene. The CDR3 consists of 14 residues. J gave up 4 bases and V 5 bases, and 2 bases lay outside the gene matches. The CDR3 bases are TGTGCCAGCAGTGTACTAGCGGGGTACAATGAGCAGTTCTTC. Encoded protein: CASSVLAGYNEQFF.

This chain joins TRBV9 and TRBJ1-2, with TRBD1 matching 7 bases. Germline V lookup: CDR1 SGDLS, CDR2 YYNGEE. The CDR3 totals 17 residues. Trimming took 0 bases from V and 6 from J; bases not matched to a gene: 14. CDR3 sequence reads: CASSVDPTGTSPNGYTF. The DNA for the CDR3 is TGTGCCAGCAGCGTAGACCCGACAGGGACTTCCCCTAATGGCTACACCTTC.

This clone was observed a few times. In the same sample, other DNA sequences code for this CDR3. The chain combines TRBV7-2 with TRBJ2-7, with 7 bases that match TRBD2. Germline CDR1 SGHTA, CDR2 FQGNSA. The CDR3 is 14 residues long. Germline trimming cut 0 bases from V and 3 bases from J; bases unmatched to any gene: 2. CDR3 in amino acids: CASSLAGGGYEQYF. The CDR3 DNA reads TGTGCCAGCAGCTTAGCCGGCGGGGGCTACGAGCAGTACTTC.

This clone appeared a single time. The V and J genes are TRBV18 and TRBJ2-5; 8 bases match TRBD1. Per germline, CDR1 KGHSH and CDR2 LQKENI. The CDR3 is 15 residues long. V lost 4 bases, J lost 4 bases, and 8 bases stayed unmatched. DNA of the CDR3: TGTGCCAGCTCACTCGGGACAGGCAGGTCAGAGACCCAGTACTTC. Residues: CASSLGTGRSETQYF.

The chain couples TRBV7-9 to TRBJ2-2, with 10 positions matching TRBD2. This CDR3 contains 15 residues. V dropped 5 bases and J dropped 5; count of bases not matched to a gene: 5. Germline-derived CDR1 and CDR2 are SEHNR and FQNEAQ (reference sequence). The CDR3 DNA follows: TGTGCCAGCAGCGGCCTAGCGGGAGCAACCGGGGAGCTGTTTTTT. It translates to CASSGLAGATGELFF. Filled out from reference TRBV7-9 and TRBJ2-2, the complete variable domain reads DTGVSQNPRHKITKRGQNVTFRCDPISEHNRLYWYRQTLGQGPEFLTYFQNEAQLEKSRLLSDRFSAERPKGSFSTLEIQRTEQGDSAMYLCASSGLAGATGELFFGEGSRLTVL.

V is TRBV27 and J is TRBJ2-5; D is possibly TRBD1 (6 bases). The germline V gene has CDR1 MNHEY and CDR2 SMNVEV (reference sequence). V shed 3 bases and J shed 5 bases, with 19 bases lying between them. This CDR3 contains 16 residues. CDR3 nucleotides: TGTGCCAGCAGTTTTAACCGGGACACACCTCACGAGACCCAGTACTTC. It translates to CASSFNRDTPHETQYF.

V gene TRBV29-1 combines with J gene TRBJ2-7; a weak D match, TRBD1 (6 bases). The germline V and J ends were trimmed by 4 bases and 5 bases, with 15 bases remaining between them. CDR1 SQVTM and CDR2 ANQGSEA come from the germline V gene. The CDR3 consists of 13 residues. The CDR3 sequence: CSVGGQYNDEQYF. The CDR3 nucleotides read TGCAGCGTTGGGGGGCAATACAACGACGAGCAGTACTTC.

The sample holds a few counts of this clone. The chain combines TRBV2 with TRBJ1-2; 10 nucleotides align to TRBD1. Germline V CDR1 and CDR2: SNHLY, FYNNEI. The CDR3 has 13 amino acids. V lost 6 bases and J lost 7; bases outside the gene matches: 5. Written as DNA, the CDR3 is TGTGCCAGCAGGGACAGGGGGGTCCTTGGCTACACCTTC. Encoded protein: CASRDRGVLGYTF.

This sequence joins TRBV5-1 and TRBJ1-2, with D unclear. V was shortened by 1 base and J by 8 bases, with 15 bases between the two germline ends. Germline-derived CDR1 and CDR2 are SGHRS and YFSETQ. This CDR3 has 14 residues. The CDR3 DNA reads as TGCGCCAGCAGCTTGCGGGCAGTTAGGGAGGGCTACACCTTC. This sequence encodes CASSLRAVREGYTF. Using reference TRBV5-1 and TRBJ1-2 for the parts outside the CDR3, the full variable domain is KAGVTQTPRYLIKTRGQQVTLSCSPISGHRSVSWYQQTPGQGLQFLFEYFSETQRNKGNFPGRFSGRQFSNSRSEMNVSTLELGDSALYLCASSLRAVREGYTFGSGTRLTVV.

This rearrangement joins TRBV7-9 to TRBJ2-5, with 7 bases identical to TRBD1. Germline CDR1 SEHNR, CDR2 FQNEAQ (reference sequence). After removal of 4 bases from V and 5 bases from J, the junction contained 22 bases not matched to a gene. This CDR3 spans 19 amino acids. The CDR3 region is CASSSTNPNYRGTGETQYF. Written as DNA, the CDR3 is TGTGCCAGCAGCTCAACGAACCCCAATTACAGGGGTACTGGTGAGACCCAGTACTTC.

This chain uses TRBV27 with TRBJ2-5; 7 nucleotides line up with TRBD1. With 6 bases clipped from V and 2 bases from J, the junction kept 0 bases outside the gene matches. The CDR3 consists of 12 residues. Germline V gene data show CDR1 as MNHEY and CDR2 as SMNVEV (reference sequence). The CDR3 loop is CASRTGQETQYF. Here the CDR3 DNA reads TGTGCCAGCAGGACAGGGCAAGAGACCCAGTACTTC.

This clone was detected only once. The chain combines TRBV4-1 with TRBJ1-6, with 10 bases identical to TRBD1. The CDR3 consists of 14 residues. Germline loops: CDR1 MGHRA, CDR2 YSYEKL. V trimming: 4 bases; J trimming: 8 bases; junction bases outside the gene matches: 2. CDR3 nucleotides: TGCGCCAGCAGCCCAGGGACAGGGGATTCACCCCTCCACTTT. It specifies CASSPGTGDSPLHF.

J is TRBJ1-3 and V is TRBV4-3, with a weak D call TRBD1 (5 bases). Germline CDR1 reads LGHNA; CDR2 reads YSLEER. Trimming stripped 3 bases from V and 2 bases from J, with 14 bases between. The length of the CDR3 is 16 residues. CDR3: CASSHNLGVPGNTIYF. For the CDR3, the DNA is TGCGCCAGCAGCCACAATTTAGGGGTGCCTGGAAACACCATATATTTT.

This chain links TRBV7-6 with TRBJ2-7, with 7 bases matching TRBD1. CDR3 size: 16 residues. The trim removed 5 bases at V and 5 bases at J, leaving 15 bases unmatched. In germline, CDR1 is SGHVS, CDR2 FNYEAQ. The DNA of the CDR3 is TGTGCCAGCAGCACCTTGTACAGGGGCCGACATGACGAGCAGTACTTC. It specifies CASSTLYRGRHDEQYF. The entire variable domain, with the rest obtained from reference TRBV7-6 and TRBJ2-7, is as follows: GAGVSQSPRYKVTKRGQDVALRCDPISGHVSLYWYRQALGQGPEFLTYFNYEAQQDKSGLPNDRFSAERPEGSISTLTIQRTEQRDSAMYRCASSTLYRGRHDEQYFGPGTRLTVT.

The chain carries TRBV5-6 and TRBJ2-7; D gene uncertain. Germline V gene lookup returns CDR1 SGHDT and CDR2 YYEEEE. CDR3 size: 17 residues. V was pared by 0 bases and J by 3 bases, with 19 bases between. The CDR3: CASSLASSTIHNYEQYF. In DNA form, the CDR3 reads TGTGCCAGCAGCTTGGCCTCTAGTACCATACATAACTACGAGCAGTACTTC. The whole variable domain, filled in from reference TRBV5-6 and TRBJ2-7, reads DAGVTQSPTHLIKTRGQQVTLRCSPKSGHDTVSWYQQALGQGPQFIFQYYEEEERQRGNFPDRFSGHQFPNYSSELNVNALLLGDSALYLCASSLASSTIHNYEQYFGPGTRLTVT.

V gene TRBV2 combines with J gene TRBJ1-5; D remains ambiguous. Germline CDR1 reads SNHLY; CDR2 reads FYNNEI. This CDR3 region has 13 residues. V lost 8 bases and J lost 1, with 9 bases in between. The CDR3 loop reads CASCGESNQPQHF. The CDR3 nucleotides are TGTGCCAGCTGCGGTGAGAGCAATCAGCCCCAGCATTTT.

The chain recombines TRBV4-3 with TRBJ1-6; D might be TRBD1 (5 bases). The V gene's germline CDR1 is LGHNA and CDR2 YSLEER. Trimming took off 1 base at V and 2 bases at J, with 9 bases between the two ends. CDR3 size: 16 residues. CDR3 sequence reads: CASSQVQATYNSPLHF. In DNA form, the CDR3 reads TGCGCCAGCAGCCAAGTACAGGCCACCTATAATTCACCCCTCCACTTT.

By sample fraction, this clone is medium-sized. The chain joins TRBV28 to TRBJ1-5, with D possibly being TRBD1 (5 bases). The ends were cut back, 5 bases at V and 7 bases at J, with 15 bases in the middle. CDR1 MDHEN and CDR2 SYDVKM come from the germline V gene. The CDR3 runs 14 residues. The CDR3 DNA reads TGTGCCAGCAGTACTCTCAGGGAGGCCCAGCCCCAGCATTTT. Amino acid sequence: CASSTLREAQPQHF.

The genes are TRBV18 and TRBJ1-2; a weak D match, TRBD1 (6 bases). The CDR3 spans 14 residues. Deletions cut 4 bases from V and 2 bases from J, with 11 bases between. Germline V gives CDR1 KGHSH, CDR2 LQKENI. CDR3 in amino acids: CASSQQGSNYGYTF. Written as DNA, the CDR3 is TGTGCCAGCTCACAACAGGGTTCCAACTATGGCTACACCTTC.

The rearrangement uses TRBV4-3 and TRBJ1-5, with D hard to call. Germline V CDR1 and CDR2: LGHNA, YSLEER. The CDR3 has 16 amino acids. Deletions cut 0 bases from V and 3 bases from J, with 12 bases between. CDR3: CASSQDGYRPNQPQHF. The DNA of the CDR3 is TGCGCCAGCAGCCAAGATGGCTACAGACCCAATCAGCCCCAGCATTTT.

V usage is TRBV2 and J usage is TRBJ1-3; no reliable D call. Trimming removed 8 bases from V and 0 bases from J, with 8 bases in between. The CDR3 spans 13 residues. Germline V gene sequence: CDR1 SNHLY, CDR2 FYNNEI. CDR3 sequence (DNA): TGTGCCAGCCCCGACTCCTCTGGAAACACCATATATTTT. Translation gives CASPDSSGNTIYF.

The CDR3 sequence is CASSLGTSGIHTYEQYF. CDR3 nucleotide sequence: TGCGCCAGCAGCTTGGGGACTAGCGGGATCCACACCTACGAGCAGTACTTC. V is TRBV5-1 and J is TRBJ2-7, with 12 bases lining up with TRBD2. The length of the CDR3 is 17 residues. J gave up 2 bases and V 0 bases, and 6 bases lay outside the gene matches. In germline, CDR1 is SGHRS, CDR2 YFSETQ.

This clone is a singleton in its sample. This chain uses TRBV27 with TRBJ2-7, with 11 bases that match TRBD2. Germline values: CDR1 MNHEY, CDR2 SMNVEV (reference sequence). This CDR3 has 15 residues. V dropped 4 bases and J dropped 7; count of bases not matched to a gene: 9. The CDR3 reads CASSYSGGVPGEQYF. The CDR3 region has the DNA TGTGCCAGCAGTTATAGCGGGGGGGTCCCTGGGGAGCAGTACTTC.

This clone was found once. At the DNA level, this CDR3 is encoded by other sequences in the same sample as well. The chain uses TRBV11-2 and TRBJ1-6; tentative D call: TRBD1 (5 bases). The V and J ends lost 5 bases and 7 bases respectively, with 9 bases between them. The CDR3 totals 13 residues. The V gene's germline CDR1 is SGHAT and CDR2 FQNNGV. The CDR3: CASSRTGNSPLHF. For the CDR3, the DNA is TGTGCCAGCAGCCGTACAGGAAATTCACCCCTCCACTTT.

The chain combines TRBV2 with TRBJ2-7; the D is unclear. Germline V gene sequence: CDR1 SNHLY, CDR2 FYNNEI. The CDR3 extends over 11 amino acids. The V gene lost 5 bases and the J gene lost 5 bases, with 7 bases spanning the gap. The CDR3 loop is CASSYSNEQYF. In DNA form, the CDR3 reads TGTGCCAGCAGTTACAGCAACGAGCAGTACTTC.